The clone carrying this T cell receptor beta chain was observed many times. This sample was included in a study of T cells in Graves' hyperthyroidism and ophthalmopathy. Template material for amplifying TCR beta CDR3 regions consisted of RNA transcripts. First-round RT-PCR targeting the TCR CDR3 was performed with the HTBI primer set. MiXCR, run by TCRdb on the multiplex PCR reads, gives a single entry per CDR3 protein. The data show hundreds of thousands of distinct CDR3 sequences, just under 20% seen once. PBMCs stemmed from more than 7.5 ml fresh peripheral blood. The CDR3 totals 18 residues. Trimming removed 7 bases at V and 0 bases at J, with 24 bases between. Germline loops: CDR1 MNHNS, CDR2 SASEGT.

The chain couples TRBV6-1 to TRBJ2-5; possibly TRBD1 for D (7 bases). The clonotype was recovered from a middle-aged man with Graves' ophthalmopathy. The source material was blood. The CDR3: CASKPLAGQKVHQETQYF. In DNA form, the CDR3 reads TGTGCCAGCAAACCCCTGGCGGGACAGAAGGTCCACCAAGAGACCCAGTACTTC.